The present entry profiles one TCR beta chain with its context. A much larger clonotype is one base distant, so this may be a read error. The data originate from a study of blood T cells in healthy people across ages. The CDR3 sequence is 13 residues long. Germline V gives CDR1 SGHNT, CDR2 YENEEA. A second roughly 6 to 11 cycle PCR used barcoded and J-beta primers. TCRdb called the 5' RACE reads again in MiXCR, with one record for every CDR3 protein. The repertoire includes 800,000 to 1,000,000 distinct CDR3 sequences, 45% to 50% of them detected once, and roughly 13% sits in the top ten. J is TRBJ2-5 and V is TRBV11-3; D is perhaps TRBD1 (6 bases). The clonotype originates from a man younger than 40 in good health. The material sequenced was blood. The CDR3 DNA is TGTGCCAGCAGCGTAGACAGGAAAAAGACCCAGTACTTC. This gives the protein CASSVDRKKTQYF. The full variable domain, completed using reference TRBV11-3 and TRBJ2-5, is EAGVVQSPRYKIIEKKQPVAFWCNPISGHNTLYWYLQNLGQGPELLIRYENEEAVDDSQLPKDRFSAERLKGVDSTLKIQPAELGDSAVYLCASSVDRKKTQYFGPGTRLLVL.